These 24 T cell receptor beta chains originate from one sample sequenced in a study of blood T cell repertoires in COVID-19. Clones were read by immunoSEQ multiplex PCR, and TCRdb kept only the in-frame ones, dropping some. The sample includes about 90,000 clones, around four fifths seen only once; the top ten take about 10%. The sequencing sample was made of peripheral blood. The receptors stem from a woman aged 70-85 years with active or convalescent COVID-19.

The chain recombines TRBV7-2 with TRBJ2-5; possible D gene TRBD2, 5 bases. V lost 5 bases, J lost 5 bases, and 9 bases lay in between. Per the germline V gene, CDR1 is SGHTA and CDR2 is FQGNSA. CDR3 length: 12 amino acids. The CDR3 bases are TGTGCCAGCAGCCCGTGGGAGGAGACCCAGTACTTC. Protein sequence: CASSPWEETQYF.

Only one count was recorded for this clone. V gene TRBV28 combines with J gene TRBJ1-5; 7 nucleotides agree with TRBD1. Looked up from germline, CDR1 is MDHEN and CDR2 is SYDVKM. This CDR3 has 15 amino acids. With 3 bases clipped from V and 6 bases from J, the junction kept 8 bases outside the gene matches. The CDR3 nucleotides read TGTGCCAGCAGTTTGTCTAGGGGGCAGGTTCAGCCCCAGCATTTT. This sequence encodes CASSLSRGQVQPQHF.

This chain links TRBV6-6 with TRBJ1-2; D is uncertain. The CDR3 has 13 amino acids. The germline V gene has CDR1 MNHNY and CDR2 SVGAGI (reference sequence). V shed 0 bases and J shed 8 bases, with 10 bases lying between them. CDR3 protein: CASSYSTGYGYTF. The CDR3 region has the DNA TGTGCCAGCAGTTACTCGACGGGGTACGGCTACACCTTC.

The chain is built from TRBV6-5 and TRBJ1-2; the match to TRBD1 covers 10 bases. The CDR3 contains 14 residues. V trimming: 6 bases; J trimming: 5 bases; junction bases outside the gene matches: 6. Germline values: CDR1 MNHEY, CDR2 SVGAGI. CDR3 amino acids: CASRKRQGAYGYTF. CDR3 DNA: TGTGCCAGCAGAAAACGACAGGGGGCGTATGGCTACACCTTC.

The rearrangement links TRBV6-2 or TRBV6-3 to TRBJ2-7; TRBD2 is a possible D gene (5 bases). V lost 2 bases to trimming and J lost 5 bases, with 16 bases between them. Germline CDR1 MNHEY, CDR2 SVGEGT. The CDR3 is made up of 15 amino acids. The CDR3 region is CASSYNVLGAHEQYF. The DNA of the CDR3 is TGTGCCAGCAGTTACAACGTCCTGGGAGCCCACGAGCAGTACTTC.

The V call is TRBV20-1, the J call TRBJ2-1; D gene ambiguous. Germline CDR1 is DFQATT and CDR2 is SNEGSKA (reference sequence). V was shortened by 4 bases and J by 13 bases, with 14 bases between the two germline ends. The CDR3 sequence is 11 residues long. The CDR3 loop reads CSATTDVLQFF. The CDR3 DNA is TGCAGTGCTACAACCGACGTACTACAGTTCTTC.

The CDR3 reads CASSSLQGWDYGYTF. The CDR3 coding sequence is TGTGCCAGCAGCTCCTTACAGGGTTGGGACTATGGCTACACCTTC. The gene calls are TRBV7-9 and TRBJ1-2; D may be TRBD1 (6 bases). This CDR3 contains 15 residues. The ends were cut back, 4 bases at V and 3 bases at J, with 15 bases in the middle. Germline CDR1 and CDR2: SEHNR and FQNEAQ (reference sequence).

J is TRBJ1-5 and V is TRBV10-3; weak D call: TRBD1 (6 bases). The CDR3 loop spans 15 amino acids. V lost 1 base, J lost 7 bases, and 14 bases lay in between. Germline V lookup: CDR1 ENHRY, CDR2 SYGVKD. CDR3 nucleotides: TGTGCCATCAGTGAGTTGAGCGGGGGGCAACAGCCCCAGCATTTT. Its protein is CAISELSGGQQPQHF.

The sample holds a few counts of this clone. V usage is TRBV4-2 and J usage is TRBJ1-2; D not certain. Germline-derived CDR1 and CDR2 are LGHNA and YNFKEQ. Trimming shortened V by 3 bases and J by 0 bases, and 8 bases separated the two germline ends. There are 14 residues in the CDR3. DNA of the CDR3: TGTGCCAGCAGCCATCAGACTTCTAACTATGGCTACACCTTC. This gives the protein CASSHQTSNYGYTF.

This clone is a singleton in its sample. This chain uses TRBV6-5 with TRBJ2-7; TRBD2 is a possible D gene (6 bases). Germline assignment: CDR1 MNHEY and CDR2 SVGAGI. The CDR3 covers 14 residues. V lost 2 bases and J 3 bases, leaving 11 bases between the germline ends. CDR3: CASSYRSGGYEQYF. The DNA of the CDR3 is TGTGCCAGCAGTTACCGGTCCGGGGGCTACGAGCAGTACTTC.

This chain connects TRBV6-5 to TRBJ2-7; perhaps TRBD1 as D (5 bases). This CDR3 contains 15 residues. V lost 4 bases and J lost 0, with 13 bases in between. The germline gives CDR1 MNHEY, CDR2 SVGAGI. CDR3 in amino acids: CASSWNQGSSYEQYF. The DNA for the CDR3 is TGTGCCAGCAGTTGGAACCAGGGATCCTCCTACGAGCAGTACTTC.

V is TRBV3-1 (or the pseudogene TRBV3-2) and J is TRBJ2-7; 8 bases fit TRBD1. The V gene's germline CDR1 is LGHDT and CDR2 YNNKEL (reference sequence). V lost 1 base and J lost 4; bases outside the gene matches: 6. This CDR3 comprises 15 residues. CDR3 coding DNA: TGTGCCAGCAGCCAAGGGGCAGGGGGCTGGTACGAGCAGTACTTC. Its translation: CASSQGAGGWYEQYF.

Here the CDR3 reads CSASKTRGTSTDTQYF. As DNA, the CDR3 is TGCAGTGCTAGTAAGACGCGGGGGACGAGCACAGATACGCAGTATTTT. The rearrangement links TRBV20-1 to TRBJ2-3; 7 bases align to TRBD2. The trim removed 3 bases at V and 0 bases at J, leaving 9 bases unmatched. Germline values: CDR1 DFQATT, CDR2 SNEGSKA (reference sequence). The CDR3 is made up of 16 amino acids.

J is TRBJ2-7 and V is TRBV5-5, with D possibly matching TRBD2 (7 bases). V was clipped by 6 bases and J by 0 bases, with 16 bases between them. Germline CDR1 reads SGHKS; CDR2 reads YYEKEE (reference sequence). CDR3 size: 15 residues. In nucleotides, the CDR3 is TGTGCCAGCACCCTAGGCGGGGGCCTCTCCTACGAGCAGTACTTC. Residues: CASTLGGGLSYEQYF.

This chain joins TRBV27 and TRBJ1-5; D is undetermined. Germline V gene sequence: CDR1 MNHEY, CDR2 SMNVEV (reference sequence). The CDR3 covers 12 residues. V lost 5 bases to trimming and J lost 1 base, with 3 bases between them. The CDR3 loop reads CASSPSNQPQHF. CDR3 DNA sequence: TGTGCCAGCAGTCCGAGCAATCAGCCCCAGCATTTT.

The chain employs TRBV6-1 and TRBJ1-3, with 7 bases lining up with TRBD1. The CDR3 sequence is 14 residues long. Trimming removed 3 bases from V and 5 bases from J; junction bases left unmatched: 4. Germline lookup yields CDR1 MNHNS and CDR2 SASEGT. CDR3 sequence (DNA): TGTGCCAGCAGTGAGTACAGGGGAAGAAACACCATATATTTT. Residues: CASSEYRGRNTIYF.

The sample holds one count of this clone. V is TRBV28 and J is TRBJ2-7; TRBD2 matches at 7 bases. The germline CDR1 and CDR2 sequences are MDHEN and SYDVKM. V shed 6 bases, J shed 5 bases, and the junction held 10 bases outside the gene matches. The CDR3 extends over 14 amino acids. The CDR3 reads CASRPSRTRDEQYF. CDR3 DNA: TGTGCCAGCAGACCCTCGCGGACTAGGGACGAGCAGTACTTC. Together with reference TRBV28 and TRBJ2-7, the CDR3 gives the full variable domain: DVKVTQSSRYLVKRTGEKVFLECVQDMDHENMFWYRQDPGLGLRLIYFSYDVKMKEKGDIPEGYSVSREKKERFSLILESASTNQTSMYLCASRPSRTRDEQYFGPGTRLTVT.

V and J are TRBV19 and TRBJ1-6; D remains unclear. The germline CDR1 and CDR2 sequences are LNHDA and SQIVND (reference sequence). The CDR3 contains 18 residues. The germline V and J ends were trimmed by 3 bases and 8 bases, with 23 bases remaining between them. The CDR3 loop is CASSIPSTLLPYYSPLHF. DNA for the CDR3: TGTGCCAGTAGTATCCCCTCTACCCTCCTGCCTTACTATTCACCCCTCCACTTT.

Points on this clone: Additional DNA sequences in this sample encode the identical CDR3. This chain links TRBV6-6 with TRBJ2-3; the D gene is possibly TRBD2 (5 bases). The CDR3 loop spans 13 amino acids. V was pared by 0 bases and J by 5 bases, with 6 bases between. Germline CDR1 is MNHNY and CDR2 is SVGAGI (reference sequence). In DNA, the CDR3 is TGTGCCAGCAGTTACTCTCGGGGAGATACGCAGTATTTT. Protein sequence: CASSYSRGDTQYF.

The chain is built from TRBV12-3 or TRBV12-4 and TRBJ1-2; TRBD1 might be the D (5 bases). CDR3 length: 13 amino acids. V shed 7 bases and J shed 8 bases, with 17 bases lying between them. CDR3 DNA sequence: TGTGCCAGCACCCGCTCAGGGAAGGGAGGCTACACCTTC. It yields the protein CASTRSGKGGYTF.

This rearrangement joins TRBV18 to TRBJ1-5, with a possible D match to TRBD1 (6 bases). This CDR3 has 16 amino acids. Germline CDR1 is KGHSH and CDR2 is LQKENI. Trimming removed 5 bases at V and 3 bases at J, with 17 bases between. CDR3 bases: TGTGCCAGCTCAGGGCCCTCTGGACAGTCCAATCAGCCCCAGCATTTT. Translated: CASSGPSGQSNQPQHF.

This sequence joins TRBV11-3 and TRBJ2-5; D possibly corresponds to TRBD1 (6 bases). In germline, CDR1 is SGHNT, CDR2 YENEEA. The V and J ends lost 5 bases and 2 bases respectively, with 18 bases between them. The CDR3 extends over 16 amino acids. CDR3 nucleotide sequence: TGTGCCAGCAGCCTGGGAACAGGGTTAAATCAAGAGACCCAGTACTTC. It yields the protein CASSLGTGLNQETQYF.

V gene TRBV7-2 combines with J gene TRBJ2-1, with 7 bases lining up with TRBD2. Germline V lookup: CDR1 SGHTA, CDR2 FQGNSA. V shed 0 bases, J shed 1 base, and the junction held 3 bases outside the gene matches. The CDR3 is 16 amino acids. CDR3 DNA sequence: TGTGCCAGCAGCTTAGCCGGGGGGAATTCCTACAATGAGCAGTTCTTC. Residues: CASSLAGGNSYNEQFF.

The chain couples TRBV5-4 to TRBJ2-1, with 7 bases lining up with TRBD2. V lost 3 bases, J lost 10 bases, and 10 bases stayed unmatched. Germline CDR1 SGHNT, CDR2 YYREEE (reference sequence). The CDR3 length is 14 residues. The CDR3 loop is CASSSRGIREEQFF. CDR3 bases: TGTGCCAGCAGCTCGCGGGGGATCCGGGAAGAGCAGTTCTTC.